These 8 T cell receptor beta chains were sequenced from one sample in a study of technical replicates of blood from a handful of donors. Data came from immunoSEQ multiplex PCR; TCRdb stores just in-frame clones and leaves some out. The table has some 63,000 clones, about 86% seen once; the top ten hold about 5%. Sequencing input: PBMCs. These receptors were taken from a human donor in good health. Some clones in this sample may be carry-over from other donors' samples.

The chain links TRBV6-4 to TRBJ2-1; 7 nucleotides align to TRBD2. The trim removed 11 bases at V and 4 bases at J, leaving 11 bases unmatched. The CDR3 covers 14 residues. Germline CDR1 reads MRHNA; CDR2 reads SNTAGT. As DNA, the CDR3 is TGTGCCCTCGGAGTCGCGGGGGAATACAATGAGCAGTTCTTC. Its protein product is CALGVAGEYNEQFF.

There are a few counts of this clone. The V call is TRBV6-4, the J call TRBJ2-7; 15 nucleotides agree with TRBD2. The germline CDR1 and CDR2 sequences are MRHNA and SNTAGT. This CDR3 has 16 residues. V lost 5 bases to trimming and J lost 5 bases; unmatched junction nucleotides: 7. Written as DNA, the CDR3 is TGTGCCAGCAGTAGGACTAGCGGGGGGGCTGGAGACGAGCAGTACTTC. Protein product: CASSRTSGGAGDEQYF.

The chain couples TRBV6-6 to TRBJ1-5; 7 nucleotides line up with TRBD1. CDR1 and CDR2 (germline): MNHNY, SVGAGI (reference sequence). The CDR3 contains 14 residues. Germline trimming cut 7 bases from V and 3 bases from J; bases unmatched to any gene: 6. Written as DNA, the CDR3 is TGTGCCAGCATCTTAACAGGGGACAATCAGCCCCAGCATTTT. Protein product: CASILTGDNQPQHF.

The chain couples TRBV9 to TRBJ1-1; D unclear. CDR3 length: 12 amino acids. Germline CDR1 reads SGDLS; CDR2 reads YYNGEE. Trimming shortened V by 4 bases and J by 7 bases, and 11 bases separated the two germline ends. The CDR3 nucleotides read TGTGCCAGCAGCCCCGAGGAAGGTGAAGCTTTCTTT. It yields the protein CASSPEEGEAFF.

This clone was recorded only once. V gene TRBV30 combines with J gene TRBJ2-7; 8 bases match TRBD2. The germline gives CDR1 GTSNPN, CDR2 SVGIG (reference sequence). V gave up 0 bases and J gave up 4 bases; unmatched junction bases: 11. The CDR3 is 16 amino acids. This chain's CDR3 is CAWSVRGPGGIYEQYF. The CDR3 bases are TGTGCCTGGAGTGTACGAGGTCCGGGGGGGATATACGAGCAGTACTTC.

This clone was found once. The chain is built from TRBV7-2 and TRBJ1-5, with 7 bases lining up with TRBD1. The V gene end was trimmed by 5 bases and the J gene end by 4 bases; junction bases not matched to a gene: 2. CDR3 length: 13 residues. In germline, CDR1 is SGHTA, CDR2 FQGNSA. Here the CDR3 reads CASSQDRNQPQHF. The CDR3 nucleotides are TGTGCCAGCAGCCAGGACAGGAATCAGCCCCAGCATTTT.

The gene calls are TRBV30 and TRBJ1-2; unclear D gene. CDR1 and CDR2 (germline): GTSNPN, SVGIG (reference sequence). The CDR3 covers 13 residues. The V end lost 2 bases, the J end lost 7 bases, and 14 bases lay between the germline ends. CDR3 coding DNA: TGTGCCTGGAGTAGCACCCTCGCAGGTGGCTACACCTTC. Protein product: CAWSSTLAGGYTF.

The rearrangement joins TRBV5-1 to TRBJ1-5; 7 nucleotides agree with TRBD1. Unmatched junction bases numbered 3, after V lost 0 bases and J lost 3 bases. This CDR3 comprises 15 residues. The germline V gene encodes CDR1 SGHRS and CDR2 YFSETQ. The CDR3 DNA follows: TGCGCCAGCAGCTTGGGGGACAGTCTCAATCAGCCCCAGCATTTT. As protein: CASSLGDSLNQPQHF.